The entry below gives a single T cell receptor (beta chain) sequence along with its context. J gave up 6 bases and V 5 bases, and 1 base lay outside the gene matches. CDR1 and CDR2 from the germline V gene are MNHEY and SVGEGT. CDR3 length: 13 residues. The data stem from a study of response to subunit inactivated influenza vaccine. TCRdb recomputed calls from the RT-PCR reads with MiXCR, one row per CDR3 protein. Of about 570,000 distinct CDR3 sequences listed, about 11% are singletons. This sample was shared with a second study, whose subject was T cells expressing NK-cell markers. This second report adds: As the method of synthesis, 5'RACE template switching with UMIs yielded TCR beta cDNA.

The chain is built from TRBV6-2 or TRBV6-3 and TRBJ2-4; 10 positions agree with TRBD2. The material was PBMCs from blood, obtained on the day of vaccination. The TCR was taken from a middle-aged man who received an inactivated influenza vaccine. The CDR3: CASSRTSGNIQYF. The CDR3 DNA reads TGTGCCAGCAGTAGGACTAGCGGAAACATTCAGTACTTC.